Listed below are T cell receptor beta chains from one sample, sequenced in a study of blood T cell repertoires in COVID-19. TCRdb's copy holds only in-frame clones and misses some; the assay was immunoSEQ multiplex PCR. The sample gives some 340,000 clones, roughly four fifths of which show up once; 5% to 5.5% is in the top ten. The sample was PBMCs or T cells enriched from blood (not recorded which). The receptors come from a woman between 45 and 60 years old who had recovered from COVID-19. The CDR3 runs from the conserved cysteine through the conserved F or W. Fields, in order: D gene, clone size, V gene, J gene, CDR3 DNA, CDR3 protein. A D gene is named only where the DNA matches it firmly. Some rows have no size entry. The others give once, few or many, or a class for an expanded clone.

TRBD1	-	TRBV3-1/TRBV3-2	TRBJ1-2	TGTGCCAGCAGCCCCTGGACAGGGAACGGCGGTGGCTACACCTTC	CASSPWTGNGGGYTF
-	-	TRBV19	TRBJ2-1	TGTGCCAGTAGTAGAAAAGGACAGCAGACAATTGGTGAGCAGTTCTTC	CASSRKGQQTIGEQFF
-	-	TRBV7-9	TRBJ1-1	TGTGCCAGCAGCTCCGCTTTACAGATTCTGAACACTGAAGCTTTCTTT	CASSSALQILNTEAFF
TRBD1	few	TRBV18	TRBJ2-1	TGTGCCAGCTCACCCCGGGACAGGGGTTGGAATGAGCAGTTCTTC	CASSPRDRGWNEQFF
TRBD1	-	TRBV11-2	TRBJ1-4	TGTGCCAGCAGCTCATCCTCCGGGACAGCTAATGAAAAACTGTTTTTT	CASSSSSGTANEKLFF
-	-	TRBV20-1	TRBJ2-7	TGCAGTTCCTCAGGGACCTACGAGCAGTACTTC	CSSSGTYEQYF
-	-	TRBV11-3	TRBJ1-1	TGTGCCAGCAGCTTAGATTTAGTGAACACTGAAGCTTTCTTT	CASSLDLVNTEAFF
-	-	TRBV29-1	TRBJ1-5	TGCAGCGTTGCCGCCAGCGACAATCAGCCCCAGCATTTT	CSVAASDNQPQHF
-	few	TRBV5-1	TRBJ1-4	TGCGCCAGCAGCCCGCTGACAGTTTTCAAACTGTTTTTT	CASSPLTVFKLFF
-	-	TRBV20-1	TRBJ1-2	TGCAGGTCCGGGTTCCCCGATGGCTACACCTTC	CRSGFPDGYTF
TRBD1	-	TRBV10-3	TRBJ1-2	TGTGCCATCAGTGAGGGCAGGGGGCCGGGGAACTATGGCTACACCTTC	CAISEGRGPGNYGYTF
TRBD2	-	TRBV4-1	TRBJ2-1	TGCGCCAGCAGCCAAGATCTCGCGGGCGCGGGAGGGCCCTACAATGAGCAGTTCTTC	CASSQDLAGAGGPYNEQFF
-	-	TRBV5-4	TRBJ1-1	TGTGCCAGCCGAAAGGACAGGAACACTGAAGCTTTCTTT	CASRKDRNTEAFF
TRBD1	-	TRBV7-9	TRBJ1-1	TGTGCCAGCAGCCATGGGACAGGGCCGAACACTGAAGCTTTCTTT	CASSHGTGPNTEAFF
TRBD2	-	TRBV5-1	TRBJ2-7	TGCGCCAGCAGCTTGACTAGCGGTAACTCCTACGAGCAGTACTTC	CASSLTSGNSYEQYF
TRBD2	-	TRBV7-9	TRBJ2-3	TGTGCCAGCGGACCTGGGACTAGCGGTGGAGATACGCAGTATTTT	CASGPGTSGGDTQYF
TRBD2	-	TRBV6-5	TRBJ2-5	TGTGCCAGCAAGATGACTAGCGGGAAGAAAGAGACCCAGTACTTC	CASKMTSGKKETQYF
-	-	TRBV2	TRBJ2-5	TGTGCCAGCAGTGAAGGGTCGACAGCGCAAGAGACCCAGTACTTC	CASSEGSTAQETQYF
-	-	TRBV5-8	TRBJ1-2	TGTGCCAGCAGCATGACAGCCTATGGCTACACCTTC	CASSMTAYGYTF
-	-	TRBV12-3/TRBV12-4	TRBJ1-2	TGTGCCAGCAGCCCAACTTCCATGGATGGCTACACCTTC	CASSPTSMDGYTF
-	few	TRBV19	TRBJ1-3	TGTGCCAGTAGCTTCTCGGGGGGGTCTGGAAACACCATATATTTT	CASSFSGGSGNTIYF
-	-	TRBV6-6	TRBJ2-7	TGTGCCAGCAGCCTACAGGACAGCTACGAGCAGTACTTC	CASSLQDSYEQYF
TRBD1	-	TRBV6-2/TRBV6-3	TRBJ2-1	TGTGCCAGCAGTTCCGCCACAGGGGCCTCCATTACAAGCTCCTACAATGAGCAGTTCTTC	CASSSATGASITSSYNEQFF
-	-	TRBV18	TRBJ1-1	TGTGCCAGCTCACTACTACCCGCCGGGGGGGGGAAAACTGAAGCTTTCTTT	CASSLLPAGGGKTEAFF
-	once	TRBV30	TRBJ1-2	TGTGCCTGGAGTCCCCCCCCGGGCTATGGCTACACCTTC	CAWSPPPGYGYTF
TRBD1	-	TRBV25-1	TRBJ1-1	TGTGCCAGCAGGGGGACAGGGAACACTGAAGCTTTCTTT	CASRGTGNTEAFF
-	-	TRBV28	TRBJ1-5	TGTGCCAGCGGCGACTGGCAGCCCCAGCATTTT	CASGDWQPQHF
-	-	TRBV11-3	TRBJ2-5	TGTGCCAGCAGCCCCGGGGAACATCCCCAAGAGACCCAGTACTTC	CASSPGEHPQETQYF
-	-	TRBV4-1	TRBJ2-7	TGCGCCAGCAGCCAAGCCCCAGACTCCTACGAGCAGTACTTC	CASSQAPDSYEQYF
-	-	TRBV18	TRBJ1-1	TGTGCCAGCTCACCACCGGGAGGGATTGAAGCTTTCTTT	CASSPPGGIEAFF
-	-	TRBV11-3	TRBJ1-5	TGTTTCCTATGCGGGGAGTTCTATAGCAATCAGCCCCAGCATTTT	CFLCGEFYSNQPQHF
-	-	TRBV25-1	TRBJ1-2	TGTGCCAGCAGACAGGGACACTATGGCTACACCTTC	CASRQGHYGYTF
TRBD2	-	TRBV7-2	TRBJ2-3	TGTGCCAGCAGCTTAGTTTCCGGGACTAGCGGGAGGGGAAATACGCAGTATTTT	CASSLVSGTSGRGNTQYF
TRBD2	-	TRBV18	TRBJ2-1	TGTGCCAGCTCACGGCCGGGACTAGCGGTAAATGAGCAGTTCTTC	CASSRPGLAVNEQFF
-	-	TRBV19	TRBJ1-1	TGTGCCAGTAGTAAATCAAACTCCGGGGGTACAGCTGAAGCTTTCTTT	CASSKSNSGGTAEAFF
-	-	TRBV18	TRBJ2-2	TGTGCCAGCTCATCAGATACCGGGGAGCTGTTTTTT	CASSSDTGELFF
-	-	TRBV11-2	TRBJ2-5	TGTGCCAGCAGCTTTACGGGGGAGGAGACCCAGTACTTC	CASSFTGEETQYF
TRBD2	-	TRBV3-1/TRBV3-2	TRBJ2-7	TGTGCCAGCATCTCACTAGCGGGCGAGCAGTACTTC	CASISLAGEQYF
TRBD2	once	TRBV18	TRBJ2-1	TGTGCCAGCTCAACAGGGACTAGCGGGTTCTACAATGAGCAGTTCTTC	CASSTGTSGFYNEQFF
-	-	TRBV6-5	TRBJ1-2	TGTGCCAGCAGTTCCGCTAGAGGTAACTATGGCTACACCTTC	CASSSARGNYGYTF
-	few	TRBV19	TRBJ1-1	TGTGCCAGTAGTGCGGGCTCGGCTTTATGGAACACTGAAGCTTTCTTT	CASSAGSALWNTEAFF
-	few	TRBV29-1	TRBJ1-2	TGCAGCGTTGGCCGACAGGTTCAATCGGGAGGCTACACCTTC	CSVGRQVQSGGYTF
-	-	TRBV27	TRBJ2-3	TGTGCCACCAGTCCGCGGGGCCAGATTCCGATTTTAGGAGATACGCAGTATTTT	CATSPRGQIPILGDTQYF
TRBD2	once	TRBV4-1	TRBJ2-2	TGCGCCAGCAGCTCCCTCCCGGGAGGAGAGAACACCGGGGAGCTGTTTTTT	CASSSLPGGENTGELFF
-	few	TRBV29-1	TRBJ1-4	TGCAGCGCTAGCAGGGCGGGGGAAAAACTGTTTTTT	CSASRAGEKLFF
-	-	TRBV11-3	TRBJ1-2	TGTGCCAGCAGCCCACGGGGGGGGAAAAACTATGGCTACACCTTC	CASSPRGGKNYGYTF
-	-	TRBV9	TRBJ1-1	TGTGCCAGCAGCGATATTTCCCAGGGGTGGTACACTGAAGCTTTCTTT	CASSDISQGWYTEAFF
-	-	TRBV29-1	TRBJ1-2	TGCAGCGTACAGAAACCCATACAGGGACCGGGCTATGGCTACACCTTC	CSVQKPIQGPGYGYTF
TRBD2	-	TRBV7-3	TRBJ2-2	TGTGCCAGCAGCTTATCTAGCGGGAGCGTCGGGGAGCTGTTTTTT	CASSLSSGSVGELFF
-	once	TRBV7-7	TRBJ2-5	TGTGCTAGCAGCTTAATTTCGGCCCCCGAGGTGACCCAGTACTTC	CASSLISAPEVTQYF
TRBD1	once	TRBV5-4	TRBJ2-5	TGTGCCAGCAGCTGGGGACAGGGAAGGGAGACCCAGTACTTC	CASSWGQGRETQYF
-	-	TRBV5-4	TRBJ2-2	TGTGCCAGCAGCCGTGGACAGCCCGCGAACACCGGGGAGCTGTTTTTT	CASSRGQPANTGELFF
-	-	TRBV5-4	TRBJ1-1	TGTGCCAGCAGCCCCGGGACATTTAACACTGAAGCTTTCTTT	CASSPGTFNTEAFF
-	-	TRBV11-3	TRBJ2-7	TGTGCCAGCAGCCAAACACCTCGCGACAGTACCTACGAGCAGTACTTC	CASSQTPRDSTYEQYF
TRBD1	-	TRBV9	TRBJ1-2	TGTGCCAGCAGCTCAACCCCCACAGGGGGATATGGCTACACCTTC	CASSSTPTGGYGYTF
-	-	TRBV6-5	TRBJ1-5	TGTGCCAGCAGGCTTGGGGGCGCACAGCCCCAGCATTTT	CASRLGGAQPQHF
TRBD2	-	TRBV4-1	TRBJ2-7	TGCGCCAGCAGCCAAGGGACTAGCGGGAGCGTCAGCTCCTACGAGCAGTACTTC	CASSQGTSGSVSSYEQYF
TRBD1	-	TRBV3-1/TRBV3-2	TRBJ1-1	TGTGCCAGCAGCCGTACAGGGGACACTGAAGCTTTCTTT	CASSRTGDTEAFF
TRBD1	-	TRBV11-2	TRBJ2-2	TGTGCCAGCAGCTTCCCCCGACAGGGCAACACCGGGGAGCTGTTTTTT	CASSFPRQGNTGELFF